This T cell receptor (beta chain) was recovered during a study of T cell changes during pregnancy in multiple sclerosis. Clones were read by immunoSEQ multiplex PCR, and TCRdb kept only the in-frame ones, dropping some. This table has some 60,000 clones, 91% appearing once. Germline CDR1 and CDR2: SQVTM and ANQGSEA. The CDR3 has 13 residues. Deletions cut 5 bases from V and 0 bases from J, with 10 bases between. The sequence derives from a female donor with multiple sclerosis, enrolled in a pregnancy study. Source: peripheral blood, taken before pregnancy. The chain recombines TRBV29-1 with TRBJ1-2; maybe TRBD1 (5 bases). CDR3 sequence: CSVRQGPNYGYTF. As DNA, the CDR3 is TGCAGCGTTCGGCAGGGCCCTAACTATGGCTACACCTTC.